One sample yielded the 4 T cell receptor beta chains listed below, sequenced in a study of T cells after yellow fever vaccination. TCRdb re-analysed the 5' RACE reads in MiXCR, keeping a single row per CDR3 protein. The repertoire holds fewer than 350,000 distinct CDR3 sequences, with about 8.7% as singletons. Here the sequenced sample was PBMCs, taken on the day of the first yellow fever vaccination. The receptors were gathered from a man in his late teens or twenties who received the YFV17D yellow fever vaccine.

This chain links TRBV5-1 with TRBJ2-2; TRBD1 matches 12 bases. The V segment lost 9 bases and the J segment 4 bases; nucleotides outside the gene matches: 7. Germline assignment: CDR1 SGHRS and CDR2 YFSETQ. The CDR3 is 15 residues long. For the CDR3, the DNA is TGCGCCACCACGGGGACAGGGGGCATCACCGGGGAGCTGTTTTTT. Protein sequence: CATTGTGGITGELFF.

This clonotype was recorded a few times. The chain couples TRBV7-3 to TRBJ1-1; D is unresolved. Germline loops: CDR1 SGHTA, CDR2 FQGTGA. V lost 3 bases and J lost 4, with 12 bases in between. The CDR3 is 14 amino acids. Here the CDR3 reads CASSFRWVITEAFF. CDR3 bases: TGTGCCAGCAGCTTCCGCTGGGTCATCACTGAAGCTTTCTTT.

This clonotype came up a few times. The CDR3 reads CASSDRDSNQPQHF. Written as DNA, the CDR3 is TGTGCCAGCAGTGACAGGGATAGCAATCAGCCCCAGCATTTT. This rearrangement joins TRBV2 to TRBJ1-5, with a weak D call TRBD1 (5 bases). The CDR3 is 14 amino acids. The germline V gene encodes CDR1 SNHLY and CDR2 FYNNEI. Trimming cost V 3 bases and J 0 bases, with 6 bases left between them.

The gene calls are TRBV24-1 and TRBJ2-4; tentatively, D is TRBD1 (5 bases). V was shortened by 2 bases and J by 8 bases, with 15 bases between the two germline ends. There are 15 residues in the CDR3. From germline, CDR1 is KGHDR and CDR2 SFDVKD. The CDR3: CATSDSQGSFDIQYF. In DNA form, the CDR3 reads TGTGCCACCAGTGATTCCCAGGGTTCATTCGACATTCAGTACTTC.